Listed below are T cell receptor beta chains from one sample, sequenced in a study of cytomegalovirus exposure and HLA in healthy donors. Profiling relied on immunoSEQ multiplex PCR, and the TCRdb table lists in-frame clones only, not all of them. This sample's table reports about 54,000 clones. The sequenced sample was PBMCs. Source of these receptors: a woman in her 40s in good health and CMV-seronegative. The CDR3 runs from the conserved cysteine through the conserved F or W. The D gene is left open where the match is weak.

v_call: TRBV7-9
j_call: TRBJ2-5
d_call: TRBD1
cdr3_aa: CASSRGDSPQETQYF
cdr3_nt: TGTGCCAGCAGCCGAGGGGACAGCCCTCAAGAGACCCAGTACTTC

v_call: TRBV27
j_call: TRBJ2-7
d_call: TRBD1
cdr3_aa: CASSLSQTGEGYEQYF
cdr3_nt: TGTGCCAGCAGTTTATCCCAGACAGGGGAAGGGTACGAGCAGTACTTC

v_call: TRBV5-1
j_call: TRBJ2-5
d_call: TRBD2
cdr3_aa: CASSLGLAEQETQYF
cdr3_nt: TGCGCCAGCAGCTTGGGACTAGCGGAACAAGAGACCCAGTACTTC

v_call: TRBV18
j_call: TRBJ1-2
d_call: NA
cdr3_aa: CASSPPAGVYGYTF
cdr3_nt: TGTGCCAGCTCACCACCTGCAGGGGTCTATGGCTACACCTTC

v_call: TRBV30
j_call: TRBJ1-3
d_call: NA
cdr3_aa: CAGSPLPQGGNTIYF
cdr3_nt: TGTGCCGGGAGCCCCTTACCACAGGGAGGAAACACCATATATTTT

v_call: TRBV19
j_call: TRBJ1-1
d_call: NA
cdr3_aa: CASSLTRGGWVTTEAFF
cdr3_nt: TGTGCCAGTAGCTTGACACGCGGCGGGTGGGTTACTACTGAAGCTTTCTTT

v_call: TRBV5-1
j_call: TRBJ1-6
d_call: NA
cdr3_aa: CASSNGQLNSPLHF
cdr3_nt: TGCGCCAGCAGCAACGGACAACTTAATTCACCCCTCCACTTT

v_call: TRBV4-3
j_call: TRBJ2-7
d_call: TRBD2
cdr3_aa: CASSHGRETSYEQYF
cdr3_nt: TGCGCCAGCAGCCACGGGAGGGAAACCTCCTACGAGCAGTACTTC

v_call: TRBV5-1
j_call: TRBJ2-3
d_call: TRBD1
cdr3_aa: CASSLSQGGADTQYF
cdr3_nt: TGCGCCAGCAGCTTGTCACAGGGGGGCGCAGATACGCAGTATTTT

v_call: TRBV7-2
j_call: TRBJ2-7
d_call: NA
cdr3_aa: CASSLDPTRGYEQYF
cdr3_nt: TGTGCCAGCAGCTTAGACCCTACGAGGGGGTACGAGCAGTACTTC

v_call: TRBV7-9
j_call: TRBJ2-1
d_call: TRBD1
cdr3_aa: CASSWTPGQGADEQFF
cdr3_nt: TGTGCCAGCAGCTGGACTCCGGGACAGGGGGCGGATGAGCAGTTCTTC

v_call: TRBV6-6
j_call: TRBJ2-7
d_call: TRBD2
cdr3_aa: CASSYSMRGSYEQYF
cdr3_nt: TGTGCCAGCAGTTACTCGATGCGGGGGTCCTACGAGCAGTACTTC

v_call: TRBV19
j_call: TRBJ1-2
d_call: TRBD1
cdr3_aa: CASRWTGADYGYTF
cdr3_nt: TGTGCCAGTAGGTGGACAGGGGCGGACTATGGCTACACCTTC

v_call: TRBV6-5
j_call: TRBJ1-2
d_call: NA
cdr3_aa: CASLTSPGTGYTF
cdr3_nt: TGTGCCAGCCTTACCTCACCGGGAACCGGCTACACCTTC

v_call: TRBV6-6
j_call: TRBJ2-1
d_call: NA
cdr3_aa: CASSPQGPKGFF
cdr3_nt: TGTGCCAGCAGCCCCCAGGGGCCCAAGGGGTTCTTC

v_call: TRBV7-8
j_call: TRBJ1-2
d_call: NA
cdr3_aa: CASSSQGDGYTF
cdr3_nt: TGTGCCAGCAGCTCACAGGGAGACGGCTACACCTTC

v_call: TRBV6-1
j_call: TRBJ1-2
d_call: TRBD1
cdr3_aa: CASSEARTGLGGYTF
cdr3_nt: TGTGCCAGCAGTGAAGCGAGGACAGGGCTTGGCGGCTACACCTTC

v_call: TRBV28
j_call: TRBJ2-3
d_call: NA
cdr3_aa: CASSLTGTSTDTQYF
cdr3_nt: TGTGCCAGCAGTTTGACAGGGACTAGCACAGATACGCAGTATTTT

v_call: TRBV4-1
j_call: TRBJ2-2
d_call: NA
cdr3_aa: CASSLTSPGPGELFF
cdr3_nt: TGCGCCAGCAGCCTGACATCCCCCGGCCCCGGGGAGCTGTTTTTT

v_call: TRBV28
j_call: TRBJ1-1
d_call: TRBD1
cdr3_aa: CASSEGDRGTEAFF
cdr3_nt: TGTGCCAGCAGTGAAGGGGACAGGGGGACTGAAGCTTTCTTT

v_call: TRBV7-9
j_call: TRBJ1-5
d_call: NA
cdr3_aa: CASSYDGLNQPQHF
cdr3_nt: TGTGCCAGCAGCTACGACGGACTGAATCAGCCCCAGCATTTT

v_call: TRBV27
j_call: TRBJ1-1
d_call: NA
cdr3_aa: CASSSPAGNTEAFF
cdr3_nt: TGTGCCAGCAGTTCACCGGCGGGGAACACTGAAGCTTTCTTT